These 23 T cell receptor beta chains share one sample of origin, sequenced in a study of PD-1 blockade in classical Hodgkin lymphoma. Time point defined: newly diagnosed, previously untreated cHL patient sample. Magnetic depletion of unwanted cells isolated CD4+ T cells from thawed PBMCs. Sequencing used immunoSEQ multiplex PCR; TCRdb keeps in-frame clones, though not all of them. Among tens of thousands of clones listed, roughly nine tenths were seen once. The sample consisted of CD4+ T cells from blood. These receptors originate from a human donor with classical Hodgkin lymphoma.

This clone appeared once. The CDR3 spells CASSYPGGSAYEQYF. The DNA of the CDR3 is TGTGCCAGCAGCTATCCAGGGGGCTCGGCCTACGAGCAGTACTTC. V and J are TRBV7-2 and TRBJ2-7; TRBD1 matches at 8 bases. Germline loops: CDR1 SGHTA, CDR2 FQGNSA. This CDR3 region has 15 residues. V lost 4 bases, J lost 2 bases, and 7 bases stayed unmatched.

The V gene is TRBV4-3, the J gene TRBJ2-7; TRBD2 aligns across 7 bases. Germline loops: CDR1 LGHNA, CDR2 YSLEER. Trimming took 0 bases from V and 0 from J; bases not matched to a gene: 5. The CDR3 covers 16 residues. The CDR3: CASSQDWGGSSYEQYF. As DNA, the CDR3 is TGCGCCAGCAGCCAAGATTGGGGCGGGAGCTCCTACGAGCAGTACTTC.

The chain combines TRBV30 with TRBJ1-4; D gene uncertain. V lost 3 bases and J lost 0, with 8 bases in between. Germline-derived CDR1 and CDR2 are GTSNPN and SVGIG (reference sequence). The CDR3 loop spans 14 amino acids. CDR3 protein: CAWRENPTNEKLFF. CDR3 sequence (DNA): TGTGCCTGGAGGGAAAATCCAACTAATGAAAAACTGTTTTTT.

This clone has just a few counts. The chain carries TRBV14 and TRBJ1-3; D gene uncertain. The germline gives CDR1 SGHDN, CDR2 FVKESK. There are 19 residues in the CDR3. V was pared by 0 bases and J by 0 bases, with 18 bases between. CDR3: CASSQDIRTAESSGNTIYF. The CDR3, as DNA: TGTGCCAGCAGCCAAGATATTCGGACGGCTGAGAGCTCTGGAAACACCATATATTTT.

V gene TRBV11-2 combines with J gene TRBJ1-1, with no clear D. CDR1 and CDR2 from the germline V gene are SGHAT and FQNNGV. CDR3 length equals 14 residues. V dropped 3 bases and J dropped 4 bases, with 12 bases sitting between them. The CDR3 reads CASSFGEVFTEAFF. The CDR3 DNA reads TGTGCCAGCAGCTTCGGGGAGGTGTTCACTGAAGCTTTCTTT.

The chain joins TRBV2 to TRBJ1-2; TRBD1 might be the D (6 bases). Germline-derived CDR1 and CDR2 are SNHLY and FYNNEI. This CDR3 spans 12 amino acids. Trimming cost V 6 bases and J 8 bases, with 13 bases left between them. The DNA of the CDR3 is TGTGCCAGCAGGCCAACAGGGAGCGGCTACACCTTC. Its protein product is CASRPTGSGYTF. The full variable domain, with the rest looked up from reference TRBV2 and TRBJ1-2, is EPEVTQTPSHQVTQMGQEVILRCVPISNHLYFYWYRQILGQKVEFLVSFYNNEISEKSEIFDDQFSVERPDGSNFTLKIRSTKLEDSAMYFCASRPTGSGYTFGSGTRLTVV.

Written as DNA, the CDR3 is TGCGCCAGCAGCCCCTCAATGACAGCAACCTACGAGCAGTACTTC. It encodes CASSPSMTATYEQYF. The chain carries TRBV5-1 and TRBJ2-5, with D possibly TRBD1 on 5 matching bases. The J call is doubtful: the DNA matches TRBJ2-7 better. CDR1 is SGHRS, CDR2 YFSETQ, per germline. The CDR3 is 15 amino acids.

The chain carries TRBV15 and TRBJ1-2; the D is unclear. The CDR3 length is 14 residues. CDR1 is LNHNV and CDR2 is YYDKDF in the germline V gene (reference sequence). With 2 bases removed from V and 1 base from J, the gap between germline ends came to 8 bases. DNA of the CDR3: TGTGCCACCAGCAGACTACACCGTAACTATGGCTACACCTTC. This gives the protein CATSRLHRNYGYTF.

V is TRBV7-8 and J is TRBJ1-1, with 9 bases matching TRBD1. Germline CDR1 SGHVS, CDR2 FQNEAQ. The CDR3 spans 16 residues. V shed 4 bases, J shed 6 bases, and the junction held 12 bases outside the gene matches. This CDR3 reads CASSSKLPTGGAEAFF. CDR3 in DNA: TGTGCCAGCAGCTCGAAATTACCGACAGGGGGGGCTGAAGCTTTCTTT.

This clone appeared a single time. The chain carries TRBV28 and TRBJ2-7; D gene ambiguous. Germline assignment: CDR1 MDHEN and CDR2 SYDVKM. The ends were cut back, 5 bases at V and 0 bases at J, with 8 bases in the middle. The CDR3 has 13 residues. The CDR3: CASSEVNSYEQYF. The CDR3 coding sequence is TGTGCCAGCAGTGAGGTTAACTCCTACGAGCAGTACTTC.

This clone has a single count. The chain has TRBV7-2 and TRBJ1-5; D gene unclear. Germline-derived CDR1 and CDR2 are SGHTA and FQGNSA. This CDR3 comprises 13 residues. The V gene lost 4 bases and the J gene lost 11 bases, with 15 bases spanning the gap. The CDR3 coding sequence is TGTGCCAGCAGCTCCGATGGGGTTAGATCCCAGCATTTT. The encoded protein is CASSSDGVRSQHF.

The chain has TRBV6-6 and TRBJ2-2; D unclear. The V and J ends lost 2 bases and 7 bases respectively, with 14 bases between them. The CDR3 has 15 amino acids. Germline V lookup: CDR1 MNHNY, CDR2 SVGAGI (reference sequence). The CDR3 spells CASSYDPNIVGELFF. The DNA of the CDR3 is TGTGCCAGCAGTTACGACCCTAATATAGTCGGGGAGCTGTTTTTT.

This clone was seen a few times. The chain links TRBV2 to TRBJ1-2; TRBD1 might be the D (6 bases). Germline values: CDR1 SNHLY, CDR2 FYNNEI. The CDR3 extends over 12 amino acids. The germline V and J ends were trimmed by 6 bases and 7 bases, with 12 bases remaining between them. In nucleotides, the CDR3 is TGTGCCAGCAGGGACAGCTACGCTGGCTACACCTTC. Translating it yields CASRDSYAGYTF.

The chain carries TRBV28 and TRBJ2-3, with 11 bases matching TRBD2. The CDR3 contains 13 residues. V dropped 11 bases and J dropped 5; count of bases not matched to a gene: 6. CDR1 and CDR2 (germline): MDHEN, SYDVKM. The CDR3, as DNA: TGTGCCTCCGTAGCGGGGGGGGTAGATACGCAGTATTTT. Protein sequence: CASVAGGVDTQYF. The full variable domain, rest sourced from reference TRBV28 and TRBJ2-3, is DVKVTQSSRYLVKRTGEKVFLECVQDMDHENMFWYRQDPGLGLRLIYFSYDVKMKEKGDIPEGYSVSREKKERFSLILESASTNQTSMYLCASVAGGVDTQYFGPGTRLTVL.

The chain couples TRBV9 to TRBJ2-7, with 11 bases that match TRBD2. The V and J ends lost 4 bases and 0 bases, in that order; junction bases with no gene match: 3. This CDR3 has 15 amino acids. The germline CDR1 and CDR2 sequences are SGDLS and YYNGEE. CDR3 bases: TGTGCCAGCAGCCCTAGCGGGAGGAGCTCCTACGAGCAGTACTTC. Protein sequence: CASSPSGRSSYEQYF.

This chain uses TRBV6-5 with TRBJ1-2; a possible D gene is TRBD1 (6 bases). The V end lost 6 bases, the J end lost 3 bases, and 11 bases lay between the germline ends. Germline V lookup: CDR1 MNHEY, CDR2 SVGAGI. The CDR3 loop spans 13 amino acids. For the CDR3, the DNA is TGTGCCAGCAGCCGAAACAGGGACTATGGCTACACCTTC. This encodes CASSRNRDYGYTF.

The V call is TRBV5-1, the J call TRBJ1-1; D is ambiguous. Trimming stripped 0 bases from V and 5 bases from J, with 2 bases between. The CDR3 is 11 residues long. Germline CDR1 SGHRS, CDR2 YFSETQ. CDR3 in DNA: TGCGCCAGCAGCTTGGCGACTGAAGCTTTCTTT. It yields the protein CASSLATEAFF.

The CDR3 nucleotides read TGTGCCAGCAGTCGCAGGGGCTCACCCCTCCACTTT. Translating gives CASSRRGSPLHF. This chain links TRBV27 with TRBJ1-6; TRBD1 is a possible D gene (6 bases). CDR3 length: 12 amino acids. Germline CDR1 is MNHEY and CDR2 is SMNVEV (reference sequence). Trimming pared 5 bases from V and 10 bases from J, leaving 9 bases between.

The V gene is TRBV5-8, the J gene TRBJ2-5; 9 bases agree with TRBD1. The ends lost 4 bases at V and 7 bases at J; junction bases unmatched: 11. There are 15 residues in the CDR3. In germline, CDR1 is SGHTS, CDR2 YDEGEE. The CDR3 coding sequence is TGTGCCAGCAGCATTACAGGGGGCGCAGGGGGGACCCAGTACTTC. Its translation is CASSITGGAGGTQYF.

The rearrangement joins TRBV5-4 to TRBJ2-7, with D tentatively TRBD1 or TRBD2 (5 bases each). Germline V CDR1 and CDR2: SGHNT, YYREEE (reference sequence). Trimming took off 2 bases at V and 5 bases at J, with 14 bases between the two ends. CDR3 length: 14 amino acids. The DNA of the CDR3 is TGTGCCAGCAGCTTTATGGGGACGTCGCACGAGCAGTACTTC. Protein: CASSFMGTSHEQYF.

V and J are TRBV25-1 and TRBJ2-7; D might be TRBD1 (5 bases). Trimming removed 3 bases at V and 9 bases at J, with 12 bases between. Per the germline V gene, CDR1 is MGHDK and CDR2 is SYGVNS. The CDR3 contains 12 residues. This CDR3 is CASSDLSQGQYF. Here the CDR3 DNA reads TGTGCCAGCAGTGACTTAAGTCAGGGGCAGTACTTC.

The chain is built from TRBV5-6 and TRBJ1-2, with D possibly being TRBD1 (5 bases). The CDR3 has 12 amino acids. Trimming took 4 bases from V and 8 from J, leaving 12 bases between them. Germline loops: CDR1 SGHDT, CDR2 YYEEEE. CDR3 protein: CASSPGARGYTF. CDR3 in DNA: TGTGCCAGCAGCCCCGGGGCTAGGGGCTACACCTTC.

The chain links TRBV6-5 to TRBJ1-1, with D unclear. Germline V gives CDR1 MNHEY, CDR2 SVGAGI. V lost 0 bases and J lost 1, with 3 bases in between. The CDR3 totals 13 residues. The CDR3 sequence is CASSYSRNTEAFF. CDR3 sequence (DNA): TGTGCCAGCAGTTACTCGAGGAACACTGAAGCTTTCTTT.